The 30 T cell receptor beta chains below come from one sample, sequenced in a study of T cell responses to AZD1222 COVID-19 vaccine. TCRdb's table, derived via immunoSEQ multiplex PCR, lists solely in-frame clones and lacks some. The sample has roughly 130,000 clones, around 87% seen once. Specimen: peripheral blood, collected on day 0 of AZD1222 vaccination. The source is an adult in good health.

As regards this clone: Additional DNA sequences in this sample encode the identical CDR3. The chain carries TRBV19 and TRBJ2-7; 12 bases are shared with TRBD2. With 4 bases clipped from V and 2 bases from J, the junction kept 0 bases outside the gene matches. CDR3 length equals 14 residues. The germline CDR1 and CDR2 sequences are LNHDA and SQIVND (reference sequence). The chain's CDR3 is CASSRTSGAYEQYF. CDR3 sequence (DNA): TGTGCCAGTAGTAGGACTAGCGGGGCCTACGAGCAGTACTTC. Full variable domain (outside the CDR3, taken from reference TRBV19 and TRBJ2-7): DGGITQSPKYLFRKEGQNVTLSCEQNLNHDAMYWYRQDPGQGLRLIYYSQIVNDFQKGDIAEGYSVSREKKESFPLTVTSAQKNPTAFYLCASSRTSGAYEQYFGPGTRLTVT.

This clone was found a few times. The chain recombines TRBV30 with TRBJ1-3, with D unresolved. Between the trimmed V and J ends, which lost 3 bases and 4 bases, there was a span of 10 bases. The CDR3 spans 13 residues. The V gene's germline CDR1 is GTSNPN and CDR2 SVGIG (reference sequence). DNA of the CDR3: TGTGCCTGGAGATTGGGGATCGGAAACACCATATATTTT. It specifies CAWRLGIGNTIYF.

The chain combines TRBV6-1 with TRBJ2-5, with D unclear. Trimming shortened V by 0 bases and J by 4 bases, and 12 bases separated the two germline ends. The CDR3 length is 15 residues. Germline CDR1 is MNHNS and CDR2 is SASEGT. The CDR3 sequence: CASSEALSPRETQYF. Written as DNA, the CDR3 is TGTGCCAGCAGTGAAGCGCTTAGCCCGCGAGAGACCCAGTACTTC.

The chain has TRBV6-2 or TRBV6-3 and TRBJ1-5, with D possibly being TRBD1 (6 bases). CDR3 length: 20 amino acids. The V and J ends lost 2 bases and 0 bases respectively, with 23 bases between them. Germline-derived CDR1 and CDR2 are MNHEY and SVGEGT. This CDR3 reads CASSYARRTAISYSNQPQHF. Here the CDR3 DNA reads TGTGCCAGCAGTTACGCGCGCCGGACAGCCATAAGTTATAGCAATCAGCCCCAGCATTTT.

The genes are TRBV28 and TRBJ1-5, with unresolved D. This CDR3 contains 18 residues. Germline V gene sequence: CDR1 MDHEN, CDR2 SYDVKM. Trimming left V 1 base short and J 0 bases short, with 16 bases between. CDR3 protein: CASSLSGRVDFSNQPQHF. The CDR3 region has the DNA TGTGCCAGCAGTTTATCGGGCCGCGTGGATTTTAGCAATCAGCCCCAGCATTTT.

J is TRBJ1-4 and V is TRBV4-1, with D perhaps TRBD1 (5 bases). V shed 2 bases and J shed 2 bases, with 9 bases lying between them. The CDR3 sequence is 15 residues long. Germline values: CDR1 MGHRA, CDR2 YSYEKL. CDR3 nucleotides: TGCGCCAGCAGCCAAATGGGGGGTACTAATGAAAAACTGTTTTTT. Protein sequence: CASSQMGGTNEKLFF.

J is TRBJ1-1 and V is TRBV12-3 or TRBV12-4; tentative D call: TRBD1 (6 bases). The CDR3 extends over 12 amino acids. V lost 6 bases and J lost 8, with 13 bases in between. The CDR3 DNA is TGTGCCAGCAGCCGGGACATAGGGGAAGCTTTCTTT. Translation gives CASSRDIGEAFF.

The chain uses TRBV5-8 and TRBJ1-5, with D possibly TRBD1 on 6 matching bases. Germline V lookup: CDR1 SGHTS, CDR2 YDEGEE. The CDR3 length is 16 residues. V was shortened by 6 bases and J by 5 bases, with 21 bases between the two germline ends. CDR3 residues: CASNREAGGRDQPQHF. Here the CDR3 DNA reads TGTGCCAGCAACCGGGAGGCGGGGGGGCGCGATCAGCCCCAGCATTTT.

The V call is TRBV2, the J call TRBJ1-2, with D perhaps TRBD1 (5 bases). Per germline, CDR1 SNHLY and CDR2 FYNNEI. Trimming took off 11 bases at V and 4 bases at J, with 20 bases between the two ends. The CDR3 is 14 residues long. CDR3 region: CAGKADDGAYGYTF. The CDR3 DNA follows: TGTGCCGGCAAAGCGGACGACGGGGCCTATGGCTACACCTTC.

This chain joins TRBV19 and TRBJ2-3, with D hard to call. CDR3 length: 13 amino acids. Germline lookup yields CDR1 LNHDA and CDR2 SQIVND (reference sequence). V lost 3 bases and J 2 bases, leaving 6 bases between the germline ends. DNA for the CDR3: TGTGCCAGTAGTATGGGCTACACAGATACGCAGTATTTT. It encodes CASSMGYTDTQYF.

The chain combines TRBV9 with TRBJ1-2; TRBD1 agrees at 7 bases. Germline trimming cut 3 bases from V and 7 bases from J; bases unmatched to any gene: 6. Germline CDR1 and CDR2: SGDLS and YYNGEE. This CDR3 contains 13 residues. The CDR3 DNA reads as TGTGCCAGCAGCGGGCTCCAGGGGGGTGGCTACACCTTC. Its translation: CASSGLQGGGYTF.

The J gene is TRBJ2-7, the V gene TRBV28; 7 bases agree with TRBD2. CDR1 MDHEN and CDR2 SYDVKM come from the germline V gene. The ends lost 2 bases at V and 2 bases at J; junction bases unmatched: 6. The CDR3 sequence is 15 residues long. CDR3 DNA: TGTGCCAGCAGTTTAATTGGGGACTACCCCTACGAGCAGTACTTC. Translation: CASSLIGDYPYEQYF.

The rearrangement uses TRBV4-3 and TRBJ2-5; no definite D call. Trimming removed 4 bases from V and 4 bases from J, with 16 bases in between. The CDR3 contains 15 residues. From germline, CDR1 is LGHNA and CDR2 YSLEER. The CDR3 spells CASSPDPRTPETQYF. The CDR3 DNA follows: TGCGCCAGCAGCCCGGACCCACGAACCCCAGAGACCCAGTACTTC.

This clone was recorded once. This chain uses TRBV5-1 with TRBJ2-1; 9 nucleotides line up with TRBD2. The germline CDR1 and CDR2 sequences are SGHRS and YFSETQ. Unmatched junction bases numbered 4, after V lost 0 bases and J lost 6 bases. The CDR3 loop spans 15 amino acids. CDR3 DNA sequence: TGCGCCAGCAGCTTGGAGGGACTAGCCTCCAATGAGCAGTTCTTC. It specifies CASSLEGLASNEQFF.

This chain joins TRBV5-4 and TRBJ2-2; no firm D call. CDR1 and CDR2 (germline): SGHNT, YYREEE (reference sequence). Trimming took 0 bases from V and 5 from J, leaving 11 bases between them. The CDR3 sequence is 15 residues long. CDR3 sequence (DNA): TGTGCCAGCAGCTTGGCCACGCCGTGGACCGGGGAGCTGTTTTTT. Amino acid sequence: CASSLATPWTGELFF.

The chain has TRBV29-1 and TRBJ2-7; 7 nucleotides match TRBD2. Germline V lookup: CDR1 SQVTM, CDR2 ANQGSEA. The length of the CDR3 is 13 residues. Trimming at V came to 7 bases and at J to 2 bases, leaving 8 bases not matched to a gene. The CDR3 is CSDTRDYTYEQYF. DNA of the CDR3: TGCAGCGACACCCGGGACTATACCTACGAGCAGTACTTC.

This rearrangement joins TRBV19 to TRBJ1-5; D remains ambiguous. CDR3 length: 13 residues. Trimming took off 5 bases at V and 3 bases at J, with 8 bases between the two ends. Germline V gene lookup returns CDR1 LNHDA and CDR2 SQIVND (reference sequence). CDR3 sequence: CASSLNANQPQHF. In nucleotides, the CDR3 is TGTGCCAGTAGTTTGAACGCCAATCAGCCCCAGCATTTT.

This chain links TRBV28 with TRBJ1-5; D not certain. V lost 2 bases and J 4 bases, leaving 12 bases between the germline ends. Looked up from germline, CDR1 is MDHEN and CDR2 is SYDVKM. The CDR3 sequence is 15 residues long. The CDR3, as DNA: TGTGCCAGCAGTTTAAGTACCACCGAGAATCAGCCCCAGCATTTT. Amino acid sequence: CASSLSTTENQPQHF. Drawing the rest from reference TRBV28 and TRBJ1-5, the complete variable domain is DVKVTQSSRYLVKRTGEKVFLECVQDMDHENMFWYRQDPGLGLRLIYFSYDVKMKEKGDIPEGYSVSREKKERFSLILESASTNQTSMYLCASSLSTTENQPQHFGDGTRLSIL.

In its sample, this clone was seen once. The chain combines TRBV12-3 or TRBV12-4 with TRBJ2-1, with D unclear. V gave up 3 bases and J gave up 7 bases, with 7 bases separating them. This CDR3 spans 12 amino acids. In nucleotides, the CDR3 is TGTGCCAGCAGTTTGCTGGTAAATGAGCAGTTCTTC. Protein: CASSLLVNEQFF.

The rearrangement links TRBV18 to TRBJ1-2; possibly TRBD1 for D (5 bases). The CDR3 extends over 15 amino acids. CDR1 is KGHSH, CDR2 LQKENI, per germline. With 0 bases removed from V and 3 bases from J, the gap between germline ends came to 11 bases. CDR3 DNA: TGTGCCAGCTCACCACCAGGGGCCCGCTACTATGGCTACACCTTC. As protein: CASSPPGARYYGYTF.

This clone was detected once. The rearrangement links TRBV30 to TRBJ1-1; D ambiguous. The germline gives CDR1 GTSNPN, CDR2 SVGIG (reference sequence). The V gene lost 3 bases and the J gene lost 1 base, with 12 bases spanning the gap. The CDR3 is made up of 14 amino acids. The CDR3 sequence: CAWSGWRGNTEAFF. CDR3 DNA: TGTGCCTGGAGCGGGTGGCGGGGGAACACTGAAGCTTTCTTT. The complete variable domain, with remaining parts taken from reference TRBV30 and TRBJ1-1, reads SQTIHQWPATLVQPVGSPLSLECTVEGTSNPNLYWYRQAAGRGLQLLFYSVGIGQISSEVPQNLSASRPQDRQFILSSKKLLLSDSGFYLCAWSGWRGNTEAFFGQGTRLTVV.

CDR3 nucleotides: TGTGCCAGCTCACTGGCAGAGTTTGGGGAGCAGTACTTC. It codes for CASSLAEFGEQYF. The rearrangement uses TRBV18 and TRBJ2-7; D remains ambiguous. CDR1 and CDR2 from the germline V gene are KGHSH and LQKENI. V lost 4 bases and J lost 7, with 14 bases in between. There are 13 residues in the CDR3.

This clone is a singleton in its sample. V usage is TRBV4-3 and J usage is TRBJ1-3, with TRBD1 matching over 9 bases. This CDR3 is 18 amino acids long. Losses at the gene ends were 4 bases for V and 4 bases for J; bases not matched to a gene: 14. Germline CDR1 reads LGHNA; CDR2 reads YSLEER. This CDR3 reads CASSRNIGTGNPGNTIYF. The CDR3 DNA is TGCGCCAGCAGCCGGAATATAGGGACAGGGAATCCAGGAAACACCATATATTTT.

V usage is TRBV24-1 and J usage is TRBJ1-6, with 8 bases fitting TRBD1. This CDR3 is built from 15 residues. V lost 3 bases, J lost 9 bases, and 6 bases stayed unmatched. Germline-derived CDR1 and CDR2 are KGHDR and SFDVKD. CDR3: CATSDQQGEGSPLHF. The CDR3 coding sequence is TGTGCCACCAGTGATCAACAGGGGGAAGGTTCACCCCTCCACTTT.

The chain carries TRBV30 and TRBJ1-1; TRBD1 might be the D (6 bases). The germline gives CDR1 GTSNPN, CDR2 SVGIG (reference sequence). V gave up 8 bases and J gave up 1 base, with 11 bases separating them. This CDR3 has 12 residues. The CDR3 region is CAGTGRNTEAFF. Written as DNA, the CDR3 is TGTGCCGGAACAGGGAGGAACACTGAAGCTTTCTTT. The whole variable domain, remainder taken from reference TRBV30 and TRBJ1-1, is SQTIHQWPATLVQPVGSPLSLECTVEGTSNPNLYWYRQAAGRGLQLLFYSVGIGQISSEVPQNLSASRPQDRQFILSSKKLLLSDSGFYLCAGTGRNTEAFFGQGTRLTVV.

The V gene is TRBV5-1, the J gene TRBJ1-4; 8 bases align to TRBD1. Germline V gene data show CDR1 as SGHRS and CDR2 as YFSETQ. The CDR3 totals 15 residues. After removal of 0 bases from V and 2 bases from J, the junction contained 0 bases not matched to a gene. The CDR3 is CASSLGQGTNEKLFF. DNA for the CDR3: TGCGCCAGCAGCTTGGGACAGGGGACTAATGAAAAACTGTTTTTT.

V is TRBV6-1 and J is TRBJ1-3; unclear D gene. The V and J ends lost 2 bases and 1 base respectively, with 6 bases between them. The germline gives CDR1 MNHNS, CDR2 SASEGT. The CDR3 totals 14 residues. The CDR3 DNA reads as TGTGCCAGCAGTGAACGGGCATCTGGAAACACCATATATTTT. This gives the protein CASSERASGNTIYF.

The DNA for the CDR3 is TGTGCCAGCAGCCCAAAGGGGACAGCTCCCTCTGGGGCCAACGTCCTGACTTTC. It specifies CASSPKGTAPSGANVLTF. This chain connects TRBV28 to TRBJ2-6; TRBD1 aligns across 7 bases. This CDR3 is 18 amino acids long. Germline V gene sequence: CDR1 MDHEN, CDR2 SYDVKM. After removal of 6 bases from V and 0 bases from J, the junction contained 11 bases not matched to a gene.

The CDR3 here is CASSSRAYNEQFF. CDR3 coding DNA: TGTGCCAGCAGCTCGCGGGCCTACAATGAGCAGTTCTTC. The rearrangement links TRBV7-2 to TRBJ2-1; possibly TRBD2 for D (5 bases). CDR3 size: 13 residues. Germline-derived CDR1 and CDR2 are SGHTA and FQGNSA. V lost 4 bases and J 2 bases, leaving 6 bases between the germline ends.

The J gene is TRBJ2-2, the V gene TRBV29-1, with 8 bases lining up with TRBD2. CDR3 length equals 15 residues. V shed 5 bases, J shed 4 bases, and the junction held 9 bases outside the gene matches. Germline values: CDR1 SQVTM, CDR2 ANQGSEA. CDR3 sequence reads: CSVRSRTSPTGELFF. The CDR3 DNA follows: TGCAGCGTTAGATCGCGGACTAGCCCCACCGGGGAGCTGTTTTTT.